The 27 T cell receptor beta chains below were found in one sample sequenced in a study of T-cell memory formation after mild COVID-19. TCRdb recomputed calls from the 5' RACE reads with MiXCR, one row per CDR3 protein. The table includes about 110,000 distinct CDR3 sequences, approximately 15% detected once. The sequenced material came from PBMCs or a T cell subset sorted from them (not recorded which). These receptors were taken from an adult woman who had mild COVID-19 (a few samples of this study predate the infection). Cell type and time point are not known.

V usage is TRBV29-1 and J usage is TRBJ2-4, with D maybe TRBD1 (6 bases). Germline CDR1 is SQVTM and CDR2 is ANQGSEA. CDR3 size: 13 residues. Deletions cut 3 bases from V and 13 bases from J, with 19 bases between. The CDR3 nucleotides read TGCAGCGTTGACGGGCCGACAGGTAGCCCGCAGTACTTC. Its translation: CSVDGPTGSPQYF.

For this clonotype: It is unclear where the CDR3 begins or ends on the DNA, so no DNA is shown, and the CDR3 is as TCRdb lists it. CDR3 region: CASSSSSRREGVGTDTQYF. The chain couples TRBV27 to TRBJ2-3; the tabulated D call, TRBD2, remains unverified against the DNA. Counting both end residues, the CDR3 totals 19 amino acids. The germline CDR1 and CDR2 sequences are MNHEY and SMNVEV (reference sequence).

The gene calls are TRBV30 and TRBJ1-1; D gene uncertain. The V and J ends lost 2 bases and 6 bases respectively, with 13 bases between them. The V gene's germline CDR1 is GTSNPN and CDR2 SVGIG (reference sequence). The CDR3 contains 13 residues. For the CDR3, the DNA is TGTGCCTGGAGTAATTCCGGTAGGGCTGAAGCTTTCTTT. It yields the protein CAWSNSGRAEAFF.

The J gene is TRBJ2-7, the V gene TRBV24-1; D remains ambiguous. V lost 4 bases, J lost 0 bases, and 6 bases lay in between. CDR1 and CDR2 (germline): KGHDR, SFDVKD. The CDR3 sequence is 13 residues long. The CDR3 DNA sequence: TGTGCCACCAGTGAAAGTTACTCCTACGAGCAGTACTTC. Translated: CATSESYSYEQYF.

The genes are TRBV28 and TRBJ2-3; D is unclear. Germline CDR1 and CDR2: MDHEN and SYDVKM. Deletions cut 2 bases from V and 4 bases from J, with 13 bases between. There are 15 residues in the CDR3. This chain's CDR3 is CASSLHGRMPDTQYF. CDR3 coding DNA: TGTGCCAGCAGTTTACATGGGCGCATGCCAGATACGCAGTATTTT.

The CDR3 sequence: CASSPPGAGPTSYEQYF. CDR3 DNA sequence: TGTGCCAGCAGTCCTCCAGGGGCGGGGCCAACTTCCTACGAGCAGTACTTC. The chain couples TRBV25-1 to TRBJ2-7; D is possibly TRBD1 or TRBD2 (6 bases each). Germline V gene data show CDR1 as MGHDK and CDR2 as SYGVNS. Trimming cost V 5 bases and J 1 base, with 21 bases left between them. The CDR3 totals 17 residues.

The genes are TRBV12-3 or TRBV12-4 and TRBJ2-3; D is undetermined. Trimming cost V 3 bases and J 3 bases, with 13 bases left between them. The CDR3 loop spans 15 amino acids. The CDR3 spells CASSLALLGTDTQYF. Here the CDR3 DNA reads TGTGCCAGCAGTTTGGCCCTCCTAGGGACAGATACGCAGTATTTT.

This clonotype was picked up a small number of times. This chain uses TRBV27 with TRBJ2-7; perhaps TRBD2 as D (6 bases). There are 15 residues in the CDR3. Trimming pared 1 base from V and 3 bases from J, leaving 13 bases between. The germline V gene has CDR1 MNHEY and CDR2 SMNVEV (reference sequence). This chain's CDR3 is CASSLYGGSIYEQYF. As DNA, the CDR3 is TGTGCCAGCAGTTTATATGGAGGGTCGATCTACGAGCAGTACTTC.

V is TRBV7-9 and J is TRBJ2-2; TRBD2 aligns across 7 bases. The CDR3 spans 12 residues. J was trimmed by 8 bases and V by 4 bases; bases with no gene match: 1. From germline, CDR1 is SEHNR and CDR2 FQNEAQ (reference sequence). The chain's CDR3 is CASSSLAGELFF. CDR3 DNA sequence: TGTGCCAGCAGCTCACTAGCGGGGGAGCTGTTTTTT. Full variable domain (missing parts from reference TRBV7-9 and TRBJ2-2): DTGVSQNPRHKITKRGQNVTFRCDPISEHNRLYWYRQTLGQGPEFLTYFQNEAQLEKSRLLSDRFSAERPKGSFSTLEIQRTEQGDSAMYLCASSSLAGELFFGEGSRLTVL.

The chain uses TRBV24-1 and TRBJ1-2; D is perhaps TRBD1 (5 bases). With 6 bases removed from V and 4 bases from J, the gap between germline ends came to 14 bases. The length of the CDR3 is 14 residues. Looked up from germline, CDR1 is KGHDR and CDR2 is SFDVKD. CDR3 residues: CATSLGPGGYGYTF. The CDR3 DNA is TGTGCCACCAGTTTGGGCCCTGGGGGCTATGGCTACACCTTC.

V is TRBV20-1 and J is TRBJ1-1; no firm D call. This CDR3 contains 13 residues. Germline lookup yields CDR1 DFQATT and CDR2 SNEGSKA (reference sequence). Trimming removed 3 bases at V and 0 bases at J, with 8 bases between. CDR3 loop: CSASDGMNTEAFF. CDR3 DNA: TGCAGTGCTAGTGACGGCATGAACACTGAAGCTTTCTTT.

Worth noting for this clonotype: It is unclear where the CDR3 begins or ends on the DNA, so no DNA is shown, and the CDR3 is as TCRdb lists it. The chain couples TRBV3-1 to TRBJ2-2; the table's D call, TRBD2, was not checked against the DNA. Counting both end residues, the CDR3 totals 20 amino acids. The germline V gene has CDR1 LGHDT and CDR2 YNNKEL (reference sequence). CDR3 residues: CASSQDVVAGHTNTGELFFF.

The chain is built from TRBV20-1 and TRBJ2-7; D unclear. This CDR3 spans 19 amino acids. The V end lost 0 bases, the J end lost 3 bases, and 27 bases lay between the germline ends. In germline, CDR1 is DFQATT, CDR2 SNEGSKA (reference sequence). The CDR3 is CSARDRHTTRLSSVYEQYF. DNA of the CDR3: TGCAGTGCTAGAGATCGGCACACCACCCGCCTCAGCTCCGTCTACGAGCAGTACTTC.

This clonotype was observed a few times. The rearrangement links TRBV7-9 to TRBJ2-1; 9 bases agree with TRBD2. The CDR3 length is 15 residues. After removal of 10 bases from V and 8 bases from J, the junction contained 15 bases not matched to a gene. Germline V gives CDR1 SEHNR, CDR2 FQNEAQ (reference sequence). The DNA of the CDR3 is TGTGCCATAGGGACTAGCTCGCCGTATGTGGATGAGCAGTTCTTC. Amino acid sequence: CAIGTSSPYVDEQFF.

V is TRBV7-2 and J is TRBJ1-2; no firm D call. This CDR3 comprises 18 residues. V gave up 0 bases and J gave up 1 base, with 18 bases separating them. Germline CDR1 is SGHTA and CDR2 is FQGNSA. The CDR3 sequence is CASSLAPGWTDINYGYTF. CDR3 sequence (DNA): TGTGCCAGCAGCTTAGCCCCCGGATGGACGGATATTAACTATGGCTACACCTTC.

This chain links TRBV13 with TRBJ2-3; D is perhaps TRBD1 or TRBD2 (5 bases each). The CDR3 covers 13 residues. CDR1 and CDR2 from the germline V gene are PRHDT and FYEKMQ (reference sequence). V was clipped by 5 bases and J by 3 bases, with 9 bases between them. The CDR3: CASSSGQTDTQYF. CDR3 coding DNA: TGTGCCAGCAGCAGCGGACAAACAGATACGCAGTATTTT.

This clonotype was picked up a small number of times. The chain couples TRBV12-3 or TRBV12-4 to TRBJ2-1; D perhaps matches TRBD1 (6 bases). The V gene lost 7 bases and the J gene lost 2 bases, with 15 bases spanning the gap. The CDR3 has 15 amino acids. The CDR3 region has the DNA TGTGCCAGCACTTACCCGGGACAAACCTACAATGAGCAGTTCTTC. This codes for CASTYPGQTYNEQFF.

This chain joins TRBV24-1 and TRBJ2-1; 11 bases agree with TRBD2. The trim removed 9 bases at V and 6 bases at J, leaving 6 bases unmatched. Germline assignment: CDR1 KGHDR and CDR2 SFDVKD. CDR3 length: 14 amino acids. CDR3 DNA: TGTGCCACCTCACTAGCGGGAGATCTCAATGAGCAGTTCTTC. The encoded protein is CATSLAGDLNEQFF.

This clonotype has a count of ten or more. At one end the junction does not follow the germline gene, possibly because of a read error. The chain has TRBV7-7 and TRBJ1-2; TRBD1 is a possible D gene (6 bases). CDR1 and CDR2 (germline): SSHAT, FNYEAQ (reference sequence). The CDR3 extends over 16 amino acids. The CDR3 DNA sequence: TGTGCTAGCACTTCGGGGAAGGACAGCCAACTCTATGGCTACACCTTC. Its protein is CASTSGKDSQLYGYTF.

V and J are TRBV27 and TRBJ1-2; TRBD1 matches 8 bases. The CDR3 contains 12 residues. The trim removed 8 bases at V and 2 bases at J, leaving 1 base unmatched. CDR1 and CDR2 from the germline V gene are MNHEY and SMNVEV (reference sequence). The CDR3 loop is CASWTGNYGYTF. DNA of the CDR3: TGTGCCAGCTGGACAGGGAACTATGGCTACACCTTC.

V gene TRBV11-2 combines with J gene TRBJ2-7; D is possibly TRBD1 (6 bases). Per germline, CDR1 SGHAT and CDR2 FQNNGV. The CDR3 length is 16 residues. The V and J ends lost 5 bases and 3 bases respectively, with 20 bases between them. CDR3 amino acids: CASSAGAVATYYEQYF. Written as DNA, the CDR3 is TGTGCCAGCAGCGCAGGGGCGGTCGCTACCTACTACGAGCAGTACTTC. The whole variable domain, filled in from reference TRBV11-2 and TRBJ2-7, reads EAGVAQSPRYKIIEKRQSVAFWCNPISGHATLYWYQQILGQGPKLLIQFQNNGVVDDSQLPKDRFSAERLKGVDSTLKIQPAKLEDSAVYLCASSAGAVATYYEQYFGPGTRLTVT.

The chain has TRBV2 and TRBJ1-1; TRBD1 is a possible D gene (5 bases). The CDR3 loop spans 14 amino acids. Germline V gene lookup returns CDR1 SNHLY and CDR2 FYNNEI. The V end was cut by 4 bases, the J end by 4 bases, with 13 bases between. The CDR3 region is CASSGPGGGTEAFF. In nucleotides, the CDR3 is TGTGCCAGCAGTGGCCCGGGGGGTGGCACTGAAGCTTTCTTT.

The V call is TRBV2, the J call TRBJ2-7; 8 positions match TRBD2. Germline trimming cut 7 bases from V and 6 bases from J; bases unmatched to any gene: 8. CDR3 length: 13 residues. Looked up from germline, CDR1 is SNHLY and CDR2 is FYNNEI. CDR3 region: CASIGLATPEQYF. Written as DNA, the CDR3 is TGTGCCAGCATCGGACTAGCCACACCCGAGCAGTACTTC.

This clonotype was seen a few times. At one end the junction does not follow the germline gene, possibly because of a read error. The rearrangement links TRBV7-9 to TRBJ1-5; 8 nucleotides agree with TRBD1. This CDR3 contains 14 residues. Per the germline V gene, CDR1 is SEHNR and CDR2 is FQNEAQ (reference sequence). The CDR3 loop reads CASSLSGGNEPQHF. The DNA for the CDR3 is TGTGCCAGCAGCCTGTCAGGGGGCAATGAGCCCCAGCATTTT.

The chain combines TRBV12-3 or TRBV12-4 with TRBJ2-1; D ambiguous. The CDR3 is 14 residues long. Between the trimmed V and J ends, which lost 5 bases and 0 bases, there was a span of 8 bases. DNA for the CDR3: TGTGCCAGCAGTCCCCCCCCCTCCTACAATGAGCAGTTCTTC. Amino acids: CASSPPPSYNEQFF.

The rearrangement uses TRBV6-2 or TRBV6-3 and TRBJ1-5; the D gene is possibly TRBD1 (5 bases). Trimming took off 8 bases at V and 2 bases at J, with 16 bases between the two ends. The germline V gene encodes CDR1 MNHEY and CDR2 SVGEGT. The CDR3 runs 15 residues. The CDR3 DNA reads as TGTGCCAGCCTTCCGGGGACGATCGGCAATCAGCCCCAGCATTTT. This encodes CASLPGTIGNQPQHF.

This clonotype was detected a few times. The chain has TRBV12-3 or TRBV12-4 and TRBJ1-1, with TRBD1 identical over 10 bases. The CDR3 has 15 amino acids. Losses at the gene ends were 4 bases for V and 1 base for J; bases not matched to a gene: 3. CDR3 loop: CASSSRTGGNTEAFF. The CDR3 DNA reads TGTGCCAGCAGTTCCCGGACAGGGGGGAACACTGAAGCTTTCTTT.